These T cell receptor beta chains were read from a single sample in a study of control samples from healthy donors and cancer patients. Only in-frame clones appear in the TCRdb table, and some are missing; sequencing was by immunoSEQ multiplex PCR. This table holds around 68,000 clones, more than 75% found once. Sequenced input: PBMCs. Receptors originate from a woman in her 50s with lung cancer. CDR3s include the opening cysteine and the closing phenylalanine or tryptophan. D genes are given only for firm matches. Not all rows give a size; the values are once, few, many and, for expanded clones, a class.

abundance	v_gene	j_gene	d_gene	CDR3aa	CDR3nt
.	TRBV19	TRBJ1-5	TRBD1	CASSQTDRANQPQHF	TGTGCCAGTAGTCAGACGGACAGGGCTAATCAGCCCCAGCATTTT
.	TRBV18	TRBJ1-1	.	CASSPVGHSNTEAFF	TGTGCCAGCTCACCAGTGGGGCATTCGAACACTGAAGCTTTCTTT
.	TRBV5-4	TRBJ2-3	.	CASSPRSASDTQYF	TGTGCCAGCAGCCCCCGAAGTGCGTCAGATACGCAGTATTTT
.	TRBV4-1	TRBJ2-2	.	CASRPFLQDTGELFF	TGCGCCAGCAGGCCATTTCTACAGGACACCGGGGAGCTGTTTTTT
.	TRBV29-1	TRBJ1-2	.	CSVERAGAMRGYTF	TGCAGCGTTGAACGGGCAGGGGCTATGAGAGGCTACACCTTC
.	TRBV19	TRBJ1-2	TRBD1	CASSSRTGTRNYGYTF	TGTGCCAGTAGTTCAAGGACAGGGACTCGCAACTATGGCTACACCTTC
.	TRBV30	TRBJ1-1	.	CAWSVHEGNTEAFF	TGTGCCTGGAGTGTACATGAAGGGAACACTGAAGCTTTCTTT
.	TRBV6-1	TRBJ2-7	.	CASSDSPYEQYF	TGTGCCAGCAGCGACAGCCCCTACGAGCAGTACTTC
.	TRBV11-2	TRBJ1-1	.	CASSFRTGSNTEAFF	TGTGCCAGCAGTTTCAGAACAGGGTCCAACACTGAAGCTTTCTTT
once	TRBV7-8	TRBJ1-3	.	CASSFNPGNTIYF	TGTGCCAGCAGCTTTAACCCCGGAAACACCATATATTTT